Listed below are T cell receptor beta chains from one sample, sequenced in a study of cytomegalovirus exposure and HLA in healthy donors. The table came from immunoSEQ multiplex PCR; TCRdb's copy has only in-frame clones and leaves some out. The sample yields roughly 200,000 clones, approximately 80% seen once. Sequences were obtained from PBMCs. These receptors were obtained from a woman aged 25 to 39 in good health and CMV-seronegative. Each CDR3 is given with its conserved first and last residue. A D gene is named only where the DNA matches it firmly. Clone size is stated in some rows and not others, as once, few, many or a class when expanded.

cdr3_aa cdr3_nt d_call j_call clone_size v_call
CASSARLVSPNEQFF TGTGCCAGCAGCGCCCGACTAGTCTCCCCCAATGAGCAGTTCTTC - TRBJ2-1 - TRBV21-1
CATAQGGTEAFF TGTGCCACCGCTCAGGGTGGCACTGAAGCTTTCTTT - TRBJ1-1 once TRBV10-3
CASSLAGGNTEAFF TGCGCCAGCAGCTTGGCGGGGGGGAACACTGAAGCTTTCTTT - TRBJ1-1 - TRBV5-1
CASSFQRGGTYNEQFF TGTGCCAGCAGCTTCCAGCGGGGGGGAACCTACAATGAGCAGTTCTTC TRBD2 TRBJ2-1 few TRBV7-2
CATSRGSGATDTQYF TGTGCCACCAGCAGAGGTAGCGGAGCCACAGATACGCAGTATTTT - TRBJ2-3 - TRBV15
CASRPRGRNTIYF TGTGCCAGCAGGCCCCGAGGGAGAAACACCATATATTTT - TRBJ1-3 - TRBV7-2
CASSQVTSGSSYNEQFF TGTGCCAGCAGCCAAGTCACTAGCGGGAGCTCCTACAATGAGCAGTTCTTC TRBD2 TRBJ2-1 - TRBV4-2
CATLQGAAGELFF TGTGCCACCCTACAGGGGGCGGCCGGGGAGCTGTTTTTT TRBD1 TRBJ2-2 - TRBV19
CASTLRTRGQFF TGTGCCAGCACCTTAAGGACTAGGGGGCAGTTCTTC TRBD2 TRBJ2-1 - TRBV2
CASSYSVSQPQHF TGTGCCAGCAGTTACTCCGTTAGTCAGCCCCAGCATTTT - TRBJ1-5 - TRBV6-6
CASSTRTGSYEQYF TGTGCCAGTAGTACGCGGACAGGATCCTACGAGCAGTACTTC TRBD1 TRBJ2-7 once TRBV19
CASSLGDRVTGELFF TGTGCCAGCAGCTTAGGAGACAGGGTCACCGGGGAGCTGTTTTTT TRBD1 TRBJ2-2 - TRBV11-1
CASGSRQGENEQFF TGTGCTAGTGGTTCCAGACAGGGGGAGAATGAGCAGTTCTTC TRBD1 TRBJ2-1 - TRBV12-5
CASSHQGGYEQYF TGCGCCAGCAGCCATCAAGGGGGCTACGAGCAGTACTTC - TRBJ2-7 - TRBV4-1
CASSLHQGFGNTIYF TGTGCCAGCAGCCTTCACCAGGGTTTTGGAAACACCATATATTTT - TRBJ1-3 - TRBV7-6
CASSPSTGGNQPQHF TGTGCCAGCTCACCAAGCACAGGGGGAAATCAGCCCCAGCATTTT TRBD1 TRBJ1-5 - TRBV18
CASSFSGKYQETQYF TGTGCCAGCAGCTTTAGCGGGAAGTACCAAGAGACCCAGTACTTC TRBD2 TRBJ2-5 - TRBV5-6
CASSQDLTDTQYF TGTGCCAGCAGCCAAGACCTCACAGATACGCAGTATTTT - TRBJ2-3 once TRBV14
CASSRLGGTSGNTIYF TGTGCCAGCAGCCGACTAGGGGGCACCTCTGGAAACACCATATATTTT TRBD1 TRBJ1-3 - TRBV5-4
CASRQDRTYGYTF TGTGCCAGCAGGCAGGACAGAACCTATGGCTACACCTTC - TRBJ1-2 - TRBV2
CASSSDRPYGYTF TGCGCCAGCAGCTCGGACAGGCCTTATGGCTACACCTTC TRBD1 TRBJ1-2 - TRBV5-1
CAITEDNLNTEAFF TGTGCCATCACTGAGGACAACTTGAACACTGAAGCTTTCTTT - TRBJ1-1 - TRBV10-3
CASSLGGKYYSGNTIYF TGTGCCAGCAGCTTAGGCGGCAAATATTATTCTGGAAACACCATATATTTT - TRBJ1-3 few TRBV7-2
CASSEVIAGDYEQYF TGTGCCAGCAGTGAAGTTATTGCAGGTGACTACGAGCAGTACTTC - TRBJ2-7 - TRBV6-1
CSARLTGELFF TGCAGTGCTAGATTAACAGGGGAACTGTTTTTT TRBD1 TRBJ1-4 - TRBV20-1
CASSLAPGVQGVRGYTF TGTGCCAGCAGCTTGGCCCCCGGCGTCCAGGGGGTAAGAGGCTACACCTTC TRBD1 TRBJ1-2 - TRBV5-5
CASRGEAAMNTEAFF TGTGCCAGCAGGGGTGAGGCGGCTATGAACACTGAAGCTTTCTTT - TRBJ1-1 - TRBV2
CASSLGGRVDNEQFF TGTGCCAGCAGCTTAGGCGGGAGGGTAGACAATGAGCAGTTCTTC TRBD2 TRBJ2-1 - TRBV7-3
CASSTGTAGAFF TGTGCCAGTAGTACCGGGACAGCCGGAGCTTTCTTT TRBD1 TRBJ1-1 few TRBV19
CAREEGLGQPQHF TGTGCCAGGGAGGAGGGACTAGGTCAGCCCCAGCATTTT - TRBJ1-5 - TRBV14
CAAGTGYGYTF TGTGCGGCGGGGACAGGGTATGGCTACACCTTC TRBD1 TRBJ1-2 once TRBV30
CASSTQGGGARKSF TGTGCCAGCAGCACCCAGGGGGGCGGGGCTCGAAAATCTTTT TRBD1 TRBJ1-1 - TRBV9
CASSFLTGGQAFF TGTGCCAGCAGCTTCCTAACGGGGGGTCAGGCTTTCTTT - TRBJ1-1 - TRBV11-2
CASSPSPGQGTLRTQHF TGTGCCAGTAGTCCCAGTCCGGGACAGGGGACCCTGAGGACCCAGCATTTT TRBD1 TRBJ1-5 few TRBV19
CASSYSRQGVSGELFF TGTGCCAGCAGTTACTCCAGACAGGGGGTCTCCGGGGAGCTGTTTTTT TRBD1 TRBJ2-2 - TRBV6-6
CASSDPQGVPGNTIYF TGTGCCAGCAGTGACCCACAGGGTGTACCTGGAAACACCATATATTTT - TRBJ1-3 - TRBV6-4
CASYRLAGGNEQFF TGTGCCAGCTACAGACTAGCGGGGGGGAATGAGCAGTTCTTC TRBD2 TRBJ2-1 - TRBV27